The 22 T cell receptor beta chains presented below share a single source sample, sequenced in a study of immune characteristics of hereditary and idiopathic chronic pancreatitis. Chronic pancreatitis tissue was collected during total pancreatectomy with islet autotransplantation. Sequenced by immunoSEQ multiplex PCR; TCRdb stores in-frame clones only, minus some. The sample has over 14,000 clones; 70% to 75% are singletons. Material for sequencing was pancreas tissue with hereditary chronic pancreatitis. The receptors here all came from a human donor with chronic pancreatitis.

V is TRBV3-1 (or the pseudogene TRBV3-2) and J is TRBJ2-1; TRBD2 matches 8 bases. J was trimmed by 6 bases and V by 4 bases; bases with no gene match: 5. CDR1 and CDR2 from the germline V gene are LGHDT and YNNKEL (reference sequence). The CDR3 totals 14 residues. DNA for the CDR3: TGTGCCAGCAGCCTGGGCGGGACTAGCAATGAGCAGTTCTTC. Its protein product is CASSLGGTSNEQFF.

The chain couples TRBV6-5 to TRBJ2-3; no clear D. The CDR3 covers 15 residues. Germline CDR1 is MNHEY and CDR2 is SVGAGI. V was trimmed by 6 bases and J by 5 bases, leaving 18 bases between them. The CDR3 DNA sequence: TGTGCCAGCAGCAGGACCTATACCACATTAGATACGCAGTATTTT. Its protein is CASSRTYTTLDTQYF.

This chain links TRBV7-2 with TRBJ2-3, with 7 nucleotides matching TRBD1. In germline, CDR1 is SGHTA, CDR2 FQGNSA. Trimming removed 3 bases from V and 1 base from J; junction bases left unmatched: 4. The CDR3 covers 15 residues. CDR3 in DNA: TGTGCCAGCAGCTTGGGGACAGTGGGCACAGATACGCAGTATTTT. Translated: CASSLGTVGTDTQYF.

The CDR3 loop is CASSPKLAGAADTQYF. CDR3 DNA sequence: TGTGCCAGCTCACCGAAACTAGCTGGGGCGGCAGATACGCAGTATTTT. The rearrangement links TRBV18 to TRBJ2-3, with D maybe TRBD2 (6 bases). The germline gives CDR1 KGHSH, CDR2 LQKENI. Trimming removed 3 bases from V and 4 bases from J, with 17 bases in between. This CDR3 contains 16 residues.

The rearrangement links TRBV28 to TRBJ1-4, with 8 bases matching TRBD1. Germline CDR1 and CDR2: MDHEN and SYDVKM. This CDR3 comprises 16 residues. V was clipped by 4 bases and J by 3 bases; unmatched bases: 7. CDR3 bases: TGTGCCAGCAGTTCCCAGGGGGCCTTTGCTAATGAAAAACTGTTTTTT. It translates to CASSSQGAFANEKLFF.

V is TRBV2 and J is TRBJ1-1; no clear D. This CDR3 region has 13 residues. V lost 4 bases and J 5 bases, leaving 11 bases between the germline ends. Germline V CDR1 and CDR2: SNHLY, FYNNEI. The CDR3 DNA reads TGTGCCAGCAGTGTTGGCGGGCATACTGAAGCTTTCTTT. Translated: CASSVGGHTEAFF.

CDR3 DNA sequence: TGTGCCAGCAGGGGGATTGACATGGCCCAATACGAGCAGTACTTC. Encoded protein: CASRGIDMAQYEQYF. The V gene is TRBV28, the J gene TRBJ2-7; D call uncertain. The CDR3 has 15 residues. V lost 6 bases, J lost 4 bases, and 19 bases lay in between. Per germline, CDR1 MDHEN and CDR2 SYDVKM.

The CDR3 DNA reads as TGCGCCAGCAGCTCATCAACAGGGCCCAGCACAGATACGCAGTATTTT. Protein sequence: CASSSSTGPSTDTQYF. The chain employs TRBV5-1 and TRBJ2-3; tentatively, D is TRBD1 (6 bases). Trimming removed 3 bases from V and 0 bases from J, with 14 bases in between. CDR1 and CDR2 from the germline V gene are SGHRS and YFSETQ. The CDR3 extends over 16 amino acids.

This chain connects TRBV9 to TRBJ2-2; TRBD2 agrees at 13 bases. The V and J ends lost 3 bases and 9 bases, in that order; junction bases with no gene match: 8. This CDR3 region has 16 residues. In germline, CDR1 is SGDLS, CDR2 YYNGEE. The CDR3 region is CASSGGLAGVSRELFF. CDR3 DNA: TGTGCCAGCAGCGGTGGACTAGCGGGAGTTTCCCGGGAGCTGTTTTTT.

Of note for this clone: Sequence at one end of the junction differs from germline and may be a read error. V is TRBV4-2 and J is TRBJ2-3; TRBD2 aligns across 10 bases. Germline loops: CDR1 LGHNA, CDR2 YNFKEQ. CDR3 length: 20 amino acids. The CDR3 DNA sequence: TGTGCCAGCAGCCAAGAATTAGCGGGAGGCCCATCTACCCGCACAGATGCGCAGTATTTT. This gives the protein CASSQELAGGPSTRTDAQYF.

The gene calls are TRBV7-2 and TRBJ2-2, with TRBD2 matching 9 bases. The germline CDR1 and CDR2 sequences are SGHTA and FQGNSA. V lost 3 bases, J lost 3 bases, and 2 bases stayed unmatched. This CDR3 contains 15 residues. DNA for the CDR3: TGTGCCAGCAGCTTGGCGGGAGGGGACACCGGGGAGCTGTTTTTT. This encodes CASSLAGGDTGELFF.

The rearrangement joins TRBV30 to TRBJ2-3, with 12 bases lining up with TRBD1. Germline assignment: CDR1 GTSNPN and CDR2 SVGIG (reference sequence). Losses at the gene ends were 5 bases for V and 2 bases for J; bases not matched to a gene: 14. There are 18 residues in the CDR3. In DNA form, the CDR3 reads TGTGCCTGGGATACCGGGACAGGGGGCGGAACCCACACAGATACGCAGTATTTT. Translated, it gives CAWDTGTGGGTHTDTQYF.

This clone came up once. This chain links TRBV2 with TRBJ1-5; D is unresolved. The V gene's germline CDR1 is SNHLY and CDR2 FYNNEI. The CDR3 has 13 amino acids. The V and J ends lost 6 bases and 7 bases respectively, with 13 bases between them. CDR3 amino acids: CASRGSLGQPQHF. The CDR3 region has the DNA TGTGCCAGCAGAGGGTCTTTGGGCCAGCCCCAGCATTTT.

The chain recombines TRBV4-1 with TRBJ2-4; D assignment may be TRBD1 or TRBD2 (5 bases each). The CDR3 is 14 amino acids. Germline V gene sequence: CDR1 MGHRA, CDR2 YSYEKL. Between the trimmed V and J ends, which lost 2 bases and 2 bases, there was a span of 7 bases. CDR3 protein: CASSQQGPKNIQYF. CDR3 sequence (DNA): TGCGCCAGCAGCCAACAGGGACCCAAAAACATTCAGTACTTC.

This clone was seen more than once but under ten times. The chain joins TRBV5-1 to TRBJ1-4; 7 positions match TRBD1. This CDR3 has 14 residues. The germline V gene encodes CDR1 SGHRS and CDR2 YFSETQ. J was trimmed by 5 bases and V by 2 bases; bases with no gene match: 3. The CDR3, as DNA: TGCGCCAGCAGCTTAGGACAGGTCAATGAAAAACTGTTTTTT. Its translation is CASSLGQVNEKLFF.

This chain connects TRBV18 to TRBJ2-7, with D perhaps TRBD1 or TRBD2 (5 bases each). Germline-derived CDR1 and CDR2 are KGHSH and LQKENI. The CDR3 contains 14 residues. The V end lost 0 bases, the J end lost 2 bases, and 8 bases lay between the germline ends. CDR3 amino acids: CASSPPGTTYEQYF. The CDR3 DNA reads TGTGCCAGCTCACCACCAGGGACGACCTACGAGCAGTACTTC.

CDR3 region: CASRSPRTDTQYF. CDR3 nucleotides: TGTGCCAGCCGATCCCCCCGCACAGATACGCAGTATTTT. This chain links TRBV6-5 with TRBJ2-3; no clear D gene. The CDR3 consists of 13 residues. Germline assignment: CDR1 MNHEY and CDR2 SVGAGI. V lost 8 bases and J 1 base, leaving 10 bases between the germline ends.

The V call is TRBV24-1, the J call TRBJ2-1; tentatively, D is TRBD2 (6 bases). The germline V gene has CDR1 KGHDR and CDR2 SFDVKD. This CDR3 has 17 residues. The V end lost 3 bases, the J end lost 6 bases, and 20 bases lay between the germline ends. CDR3 nucleotide sequence: TGTGCCACCAGTGATGCGAACCTAGCGAGGCGTGGCAATGAGCAGTTCTTC. It yields the protein CATSDANLARRGNEQFF.

This sequence joins TRBV3-1 (or the pseudogene TRBV3-2) and TRBJ2-7; no definite D call. The CDR3 covers 12 residues. The V end lost 2 bases, the J end lost 1 base, and 3 bases lay between the germline ends. Germline V CDR1 and CDR2: LGHDT, YNNKEL (reference sequence). The CDR3 region has the DNA TGTGCCAGCAGCCAAACATCCTACGAGCAGTACTTC. This codes for CASSQTSYEQYF.

The genes are TRBV5-1 and TRBJ2-5; maybe TRBD2 (6 bases). With 5 bases removed from V and 4 bases from J, the gap between germline ends came to 15 bases. This CDR3 is built from 14 residues. Germline-derived CDR1 and CDR2 are SGHRS and YFSETQ. CDR3 residues: CASRGGDPRETQYF. In nucleotides, the CDR3 is TGCGCCAGCAGGGGGGGTGACCCCCGAGAGACCCAGTACTTC.

There are a few counts of this clone. This sequence joins TRBV7-2 and TRBJ2-5; D is tentatively TRBD1 or TRBD2 (5 bases each). CDR3 size: 14 residues. The germline V gene has CDR1 SGHTA and CDR2 FQGNSA. V lost 5 bases, J lost 1 base, and 11 bases lay in between. CDR3 protein: CASSLRDGQETQYF. Here the CDR3 DNA reads TGTGCCAGCAGCCTCCGGGACGGCCAAGAGACCCAGTACTTC.

The rearrangement joins TRBV28 to TRBJ2-7; tentative D call: TRBD1 (6 bases). The CDR3 contains 14 residues. Germline V CDR1 and CDR2: MDHEN, SYDVKM. V was trimmed by 6 bases and J by 2 bases, leaving 14 bases between them. The CDR3 spells CASRLDSVAYEQYF. CDR3 nucleotide sequence: TGTGCCAGCAGGTTGGACAGTGTTGCCTACGAGCAGTACTTC. The full variable domain, its missing parts supplied by reference TRBV28 and TRBJ2-7, is DVKVTQSSRYLVKRTGEKVFLECVQDMDHENMFWYRQDPGLGLRLIYFSYDVKMKEKGDIPEGYSVSREKKERFSLILESASTNQTSMYLCASRLDSVAYEQYFGPGTRLTVT.